This is a list of T cell receptor beta chains from one sample in a study of T cells in Graves' hyperthyroidism and ophthalmopathy. TCRdb reprocessed the multiplex PCR reads with MiXCR, giving one entry per CDR3 protein. The sample lists approximately 600,000 distinct CDR3 sequences; 13% to 15% were seen once. Material: blood. These receptors were collected from a woman under 30 with Graves' ophthalmopathy. Both conserved end residues are part of each CDR3. Fields, in order: CDR3 DNA, CDR3 protein, clone size, D gene, J gene, V gene. The D gene is left open where the match is weak. Only part of the rows carry a size: once, few, many, or a class if the clone is expanded.

DNA: TGTGCCAGCAGTGAGTTCTGGGCGGTAGAACAAGAGACCCAGTACTTC
CDR3: CASSEFWAVEQETQYF
size: -
D: -
J: TRBJ2-5
V: TRBV25-1

DNA: TGTGCCAGTAGTCTTGCTTCTGAACAGCCCCAGCATTTT
CDR3: CASSLASEQPQHF
size: many
D: -
J: TRBJ1-5
V: TRBV19

DNA: TGTGCCAGCAGCTCAGACAGGGGGGATGAAAAACTGTTTTTT
CDR3: CASSSDRGDEKLFF
size: many
D: TRBD1
J: TRBJ1-4
V: TRBV11-3

DNA: TGTGCCAGCAGCCTCTATGGACAGGGGGCATACGAGCAGTACTTC
CDR3: CASSLYGQGAYEQYF
size: many
D: TRBD1
J: TRBJ2-7
V: TRBV3-1

DNA: TGTGCCAGCAGCCCAGGGATCGGTGTCAGGGGGCGCCGCGCCTTCTTC
CDR3: CASSPGIGVRGRRAFF
size: many
D: TRBD1
J: TRBJ2-1
V: TRBV13

DNA: TGTGCCAGCAGCCCGGTTGTCCTAGCGGGAGAAAACATTCAGTACTTC
CDR3: CASSPVVLAGENIQYF
size: many
D: TRBD2
J: TRBJ2-4
V: TRBV7-9

DNA: TGTGCCAGCAGCTTGCCGTTTGTGTCGGGGTATGGCTACACCTTC
CDR3: CASSLPFVSGYGYTF
size: -
D: -
J: TRBJ1-2
V: TRBV5-5

DNA: TGCGCCAGCAACCAAGAAGCAGGGTGGGATGAGCAGTTCTTC
CDR3: CASNQEAGWDEQFF
size: -
D: -
J: TRBJ2-1
V: TRBV4-1

DNA: TGTGCCAGCAGTCTGTACAGGGGGGGGACTGAAGCTTTCTTT
CDR3: CASSLYRGGTEAFF
size: few
D: TRBD1
J: TRBJ1-1
V: TRBV27

DNA: TGTGCCAGTAGACCAGGTTATAGGGCTAGCGGGACCCGCAATGAGCAGTTCTTC
CDR3: CASRPGYRASGTRNEQFF
size: few
D: TRBD2
J: TRBJ2-1
V: TRBV19

DNA: TGTGCCAGCAGTTACGGGACTAGCTTCTACGAGCAGTACTTC
CDR3: CASSYGTSFYEQYF
size: many
D: TRBD2
J: TRBJ2-7
V: TRBV27

DNA: TGTGCCAGCAGCCTGACTCGTACGAGCTCTGGGGCCAACGTCCTGACTTTC
CDR3: CASSLTRTSSGANVLTF
size: many
D: -
J: TRBJ2-6
V: TRBV7-8

DNA: TGTGCCAGCAGCTCCAGCGGGGGCGGCACAGATACGCAGTATTTT
CDR3: CASSSSGGGTDTQYF
size: many
D: TRBD2
J: TRBJ2-3
V: TRBV7-9

DNA: TGTGCCAGCACGCAGCGGGAGGTCGTGAGGGTTGAGCAGTTCTTC
CDR3: CASTQREVVRVEQFF
size: many
D: TRBD2
J: TRBJ2-1
V: TRBV6-2/TRBV6-3

DNA: TGTGCCAGCAGCTTAGCGCGGAGGAACACTGAAGCTTTCTTT
CDR3: CASSLARRNTEAFF
size: many
D: -
J: TRBJ1-1
V: TRBV7-8

DNA: TGTGCCAGCAGACCCGACAGGGCTGAAATTGCTGAAGCTTTCTTT
CDR3: CASRPDRAEIAEAFF
size: few
D: TRBD1
J: TRBJ1-1
V: TRBV9

DNA: TGTGCCAGCAGTCCCCCGGGGGGGGCCAGAAACACCATATATTTT
CDR3: CASSPPGGARNTIYF
size: few
D: -
J: TRBJ1-3
V: TRBV28

DNA: TGTGCCAGCAGCCAAGAACCGGGGACTAGCGGGAGGGGTGATACGCAGTATTTT
CDR3: CASSQEPGTSGRGDTQYF
size: many
D: TRBD2
J: TRBJ2-3
V: TRBV3-1

DNA: TGCAGTGCTAGAGATCGTCCCGGGCTCAACTACGAGCAGTACTTC
CDR3: CSARDRPGLNYEQYF
size: many
D: -
J: TRBJ2-7
V: TRBV20-1

DNA: TGCGCCAGCAGCCCATACAGCGGGAGTGCTCGGTACGCAGATACGCAGTATTTT
CDR3: CASSPYSGSARYADTQYF
size: few
D: TRBD2
J: TRBJ2-3
V: TRBV4-1

DNA: TGTGCCAGCAGTGAAGCATTAGCGGTTACCTACGAGCAGTACTTC
CDR3: CASSEALAVTYEQYF
size: many
D: -
J: TRBJ2-7
V: TRBV6-1

DNA: TGCAGTGTAGCGGGAGCAATTGGAGGGCAGTTCTTC
CDR3: CSVAGAIGGQFF
size: many
D: TRBD2
J: TRBJ2-1
V: TRBV20-1

DNA: TGCGCCAGCAGCCCCGCTGTGGGGCTAGCCAATGAGCAGTTCTTC
CDR3: CASSPAVGLANEQFF
size: once
D: -
J: TRBJ2-1
V: TRBV4-1

DNA: TGTGCCTGGAGTGCCCGACTAGCGGGAGTAACAGATACGCAGTATTTT
CDR3: CAWSARLAGVTDTQYF
size: many
D: TRBD2
J: TRBJ2-3
V: TRBV30

DNA: TGTGCCAGCATTTCCGGGACTAGGGCCGGGGAGCTGTTTTTT
CDR3: CASISGTRAGELFF
size: -
D: TRBD2
J: TRBJ2-2
V: TRBV6-5